This entry lists 19 T cell receptor beta chains sequenced from one sample in a study of cytomegalovirus exposure and HLA in healthy donors. Primers for the PCR totalled 60 Vbeta and 13 Jbeta. Some clones are missing from TCRdb's copy, which holds only in-frame ones; the method was immunoSEQ multiplex PCR. This repertoire shows 150,000 or so clones, about 76% found once; its top ten account for roughly 7.1%. The sequenced sample was PBMCs. These TCRs come from a man aged 25 to 40 in good health and CMV-seropositive.

The chain has TRBV6-1 and TRBJ2-1, with a weak D call TRBD2 (6 bases). The CDR3 is 15 residues long. Trimming cost V 3 bases and J 4 bases, with 13 bases left between them. Germline V gene data show CDR1 as MNHNS and CDR2 as SASEGT. The CDR3 here is CASSDVASVYNEQFF. CDR3 nucleotides: TGTGCCAGCAGTGATGTGGCTAGCGTTTACAATGAGCAGTTCTTC.

The CDR3 region is CATKAGGNNSPLHF. Written as DNA, the CDR3 is TGTGCCACCAAGGCAGGGGGAAACAATTCACCCCTCCACTTT. This sequence joins TRBV7-9 and TRBJ1-6, with 7 bases matching TRBD1. The CDR3 spans 14 residues. Germline V lookup: CDR1 SEHNR, CDR2 FQNEAQ (reference sequence). V shed 10 bases and J 7 bases; nucleotides not matched to a gene: 10.

The rearrangement links TRBV30 to TRBJ2-5; tentatively, D is TRBD1 (5 bases). Trimming removed 2 bases at V and 4 bases at J, with 8 bases between. Germline loops: CDR1 GTSNPN, CDR2 SVGIG (reference sequence). This CDR3 has 12 amino acids. CDR3 region: CAWSQGSETQYF. The CDR3 nucleotides read TGTGCCTGGAGTCAGGGTTCAGAGACCCAGTACTTC.

The V gene is TRBV9, the J gene TRBJ1-2, with 7 bases that match TRBD1. This CDR3 is built from 14 residues. Germline trimming cut 0 bases from V and 7 bases from J; bases unmatched to any gene: 6. Per the germline V gene, CDR1 is SGDLS and CDR2 is YYNGEE. In DNA, the CDR3 is TGTGCCAGCAGCGTAGCCCAGGGGGACTCTGGCTACACCTTC. It translates to CASSVAQGDSGYTF.

The V gene is TRBV6-1, the J gene TRBJ1-3, with D possibly TRBD1 on 5 matching bases. This CDR3 region has 14 residues. Trimming removed 1 base at V and 5 bases at J, with 9 bases between. The germline V gene encodes CDR1 MNHNS and CDR2 SASEGT. CDR3 coding DNA: TGTGCCAGCAGTGAAGACAGGAATAGAAACACCATATATTTT. Protein sequence: CASSEDRNRNTIYF.

The V gene is TRBV27, the J gene TRBJ2-7, with a tentative D call TRBD1 (6 bases). The germline CDR1 and CDR2 sequences are MNHEY and SMNVEV (reference sequence). This CDR3 comprises 15 residues. V lost 7 bases to trimming and J lost 5 bases, with 21 bases between them. CDR3 in amino acids: CASTVARGSFDEQYF. CDR3 in DNA: TGTGCCAGCACCGTTGCCAGGGGCAGTTTCGACGAGCAGTACTTC.

The chain links TRBV28 to TRBJ1-2, with D hard to call. Germline CDR1 reads MDHEN; CDR2 reads SYDVKM. V dropped 5 bases and J dropped 4 bases, with 8 bases sitting between them. The CDR3 consists of 12 residues. This chain's CDR3 is CASSRHSYGYTF. The CDR3 DNA follows: TGTGCCAGCAGTCGACACAGCTATGGCTACACCTTC.

The V and J genes are TRBV18 and TRBJ1-1; D uncertain. The CDR3 extends over 16 amino acids. Trimming took 3 bases from V and 5 from J, leaving 19 bases between them. The germline CDR1 and CDR2 sequences are KGHSH and LQKENI. Here the CDR3 reads CASSPRVAIAGTEAFF. CDR3 nucleotides: TGTGCCAGCTCACCCCGGGTCGCGATAGCGGGGACTGAAGCTTTCTTT. Full variable domain (missing parts from reference TRBV18 and TRBJ1-1): NAGVMQNPRHLVRRRGQEARLRCSPMKGHSHVYWYRQLPEEGLKFMVYLQKENIIDESGMPKERFSAEFPKEGPSILRIQQVVRGDSAAYFCASSPRVAIAGTEAFFGQGTRLTVV.

This rearrangement joins TRBV9 to TRBJ2-1, with 7 bases aligning to TRBD1. The CDR3 is 18 amino acids. The V gene's germline CDR1 is SGDLS and CDR2 YYNGEE. Trimming at V came to 1 base and at J to 8 bases, leaving 18 bases not matched to a gene. CDR3: CASSVRSQGPGVTDEQFF. The CDR3 nucleotides read TGTGCCAGCAGCGTACGATCACAGGGGCCCGGGGTGACCGATGAGCAGTTCTTC.

The sample holds a few counts of this clone. The DNA of the CDR3 is TGTGCCAGCAGTGACTTAGGGGGCGGGTTGGTTGAGCAGTTCTTC. It codes for CASSDLGGGLVEQFF. This chain links TRBV6-4 with TRBJ2-1; 7 nucleotides match TRBD1. CDR3 length equals 15 residues. Germline lookup yields CDR1 MRHNA and CDR2 SNTAGT. V shed 1 base, J shed 9 bases, and the junction held 9 bases outside the gene matches.

The chain's CDR3 is CAWSVLSGRVNTGELFF. CDR3 bases: TGTGCCTGGAGTGTACTAAGCGGGAGGGTGAACACCGGGGAGCTGTTTTTT. The chain employs TRBV30 and TRBJ2-2; 10 nucleotides align to TRBD2. The V segment lost 0 bases and the J segment 1 base; nucleotides outside the gene matches: 5. This CDR3 spans 17 amino acids. Germline values: CDR1 GTSNPN, CDR2 SVGIG (reference sequence). The variable domain in full, completed from reference TRBV30 and TRBJ2-2, reads SQTIHQWPATLVQPVGSPLSLECTVEGTSNPNLYWYRQAAGRGLQLLFYSVGIGQISSEVPQNLSASRPQDRQFILSSKKLLLSDSGFYLCAWSVLSGRVNTGELFFGEGSRLTVL.

The chain couples TRBV11-1 to TRBJ1-1, with D perhaps TRBD1 (5 bases). Trimming shortened V by 5 bases and J by 2 bases, and 18 bases separated the two germline ends. The CDR3 totals 16 residues. Germline V gene data show CDR1 as SGHAT and CDR2 as FQDESV (reference sequence). The CDR3 sequence is CASSPTTGQGNTEAFF. The CDR3, as DNA: TGTGCCAGCAGCCCAACTACTGGGCAGGGAAACACTGAAGCTTTCTTT. The full variable domain, in which reference TRBV11-1 and TRBJ1-1 provide the parts outside the CDR3, is EAEVAQSPRYKITEKSQAVAFWCDPISGHATLYWYRQILGQGPELLVQFQDESVVDDSQLPKDRFSAERLKGVDSTLKIQPAELGDSAMYLCASSPTTGQGNTEAFFGQGTRLTVV.

The rearrangement uses TRBV5-4 and TRBJ2-1, with D tentatively TRBD2 (7 bases). Per the germline V gene, CDR1 is SGHNT and CDR2 is YYREEE (reference sequence). The CDR3 runs 16 residues. V gave up 4 bases and J gave up 4 bases, with 18 bases separating them. The CDR3 here is CASSLRTAGHYNEQFF. The DNA of the CDR3 is TGTGCCAGCAGCCTAAGGACAGCGGGACATTACAATGAGCAGTTCTTC.

This clone was seen many times. The chain uses TRBV13 and TRBJ1-2, with a tentative D call TRBD1 (5 bases). Germline CDR1 is PRHDT and CDR2 is FYEKMQ (reference sequence). The CDR3 is 13 residues long. Trimming left V 5 bases short and J 10 bases short, with 17 bases between. This chain's CDR3 is CASSDPEGAVYTF. CDR3 nucleotides: TGTGCCAGCAGCGACCCGGAAGGGGCAGTCTACACCTTC.

The chain joins TRBV7-6 to TRBJ2-7; 12 bases line up with TRBD1. J lost 1 base, V lost 5 bases, and 6 bases had no gene match. The CDR3 runs 16 residues. Germline-derived CDR1 and CDR2 are SGHVS and FNYEAQ. The CDR3 DNA is TGTGCCAGCAGCGCTGGGACAGGGGGCATGTCCTACGAGCAGTACTTC. Its translation: CASSAGTGGMSYEQYF. Variable domain in full (rest from reference TRBV7-6 and TRBJ2-7): GAGVSQSPRYKVTKRGQDVALRCDPISGHVSLYWYRQALGQGPEFLTYFNYEAQQDKSGLPNDRFSAERPEGSISTLTIQRTEQRDSAMYRCASSAGTGGMSYEQYFGPGTRLTVT.

The chain's CDR3 is CASSMWGDAYEQYF. CDR3 DNA sequence: TGTGCCAGTAGTATGTGGGGGGACGCCTACGAGCAGTACTTC. V usage is TRBV19 and J usage is TRBJ2-7, with TRBD2 as a possible D gene (6 bases). V lost 3 bases to trimming and J lost 2 bases, with 11 bases between them. Germline values: CDR1 LNHDA, CDR2 SQIVND (reference sequence). The CDR3 loop spans 14 amino acids.

The V and J genes are TRBV4-3 and TRBJ1-2; TRBD1 agrees at 8 bases. The J segment lost 3 bases and the V segment lost 3 bases, leaving 9 bases of the junction unmatched. CDR1 is LGHNA and CDR2 is YSLEER in the germline V gene. CDR3 length: 16 residues. CDR3 DNA sequence: TGCGCCAGCAGCCAGCCCGGACAGGGAAGCTACTATGGCTACACCTTC. Translated, it gives CASSQPGQGSYYGYTF.

The rearrangement joins TRBV7-9 to TRBJ1-1, with D perhaps matching TRBD1 (6 bases). Germline V lookup: CDR1 SEHNR, CDR2 FQNEAQ (reference sequence). V dropped 5 bases and J dropped 1 base, with 11 bases sitting between them. CDR3 length equals 14 residues. Here the CDR3 DNA reads TGTGCCAGCAGCGAACAGGGTGCGAACACTGAAGCTTTCTTT. It specifies CASSEQGANTEAFF. Full variable domain (outside the CDR3, taken from reference TRBV7-9 and TRBJ1-1): DTGVSQNPRHKITKRGQNVTFRCDPISEHNRLYWYRQTLGQGPEFLTYFQNEAQLEKSRLLSDRFSAERPKGSFSTLEIQRTEQGDSAMYLCASSEQGANTEAFFGQGTRLTVV.

The rearrangement uses TRBV9 and TRBJ2-3, with unresolved D. The V gene lost 0 bases and the J gene lost 2 bases, with 4 bases spanning the gap. CDR1 SGDLS and CDR2 YYNGEE come from the germline V gene. The CDR3 length is 13 residues. The CDR3 sequence is CASSVGHTDTQYF. DNA for the CDR3: TGTGCCAGCAGCGTAGGTCACACAGATACGCAGTATTTT.